This T cell receptor (beta chain) came from a study of T cell responses to AZD1222 COVID-19 vaccine. Study overall: Pooling was applied to second doses at about 4 or about 12 weeks. Broader study findings: At 160-218 and 743-854, vaccine-associated CD4 TCRs were dominant, and they spanned spike. Donors were mostly white British, more females; clonal diversity possibly underestimated. Samples come after the peak T cell response, not at day 14.

V was pared by 6 bases and J by 3 bases, with 11 bases between. The CDR3 is 14 residues long. From germline, CDR1 is MNHEY and CDR2 SVGAGI. Turning to this clone: Its antigen remains unknown.

The repertoire was sequenced with immunoSEQ multiplex PCR; TCRdb's copy has only in-frame clones and lacks some. The table includes 120,000 or so clones, about 87% detected once. The sequence came from an adult in good health. Specimen: peripheral blood, collected on day 0 of AZD1222 vaccination. V is TRBV6-5 and J is TRBJ1-4, with D maybe TRBD1 (6 bases). CDR3 residues: CASSRRGPNEKLFF. CDR3 coding DNA: TGTGCCAGCAGCCGCAGGGGACCTAATGAAAAACTGTTTTTT.